This T cell receptor beta chain derives from a study of shared clonotypes between healthy human individuals. Germline values: CDR1 MDHEN, CDR2 SYDVKM. V shed 7 bases and J shed 3 bases, with 13 bases lying between them. The CDR3 has 14 residues. A note on this clone: What it binds is not known.

Assay: immunoSEQ multiplex PCR; the TCRdb copy retains only in-frame clones and omits some. Seen here are about 2.1 million clones, 93% observed once, and the top ten hold over 1.5%. CD45RO-negative, CCR7-positively selected cells formed the naive CD8 fraction, excluding terminally differentiated effector memory CD45RA+ cells. Study-level results: The diversity represented, both genetic and in exposure history, was limited by few donors. Researchers found naive subsets generally carried larger estimated richness than memory subsets. Clonotype sharing among donors was thought likely to change with sequencing depth.

The V call is TRBV28, the J call TRBJ1-5, with unresolved D. The sequence was collected from a man in his late teens or twenties in good health. Some clones in this sample may be carry-over from other donors' samples. Sequenced material: naive CD8+ T cells from PBMCs. CDR3 loop: CASNPETFNQPQHF. The CDR3 region has the DNA TGTGCCAGCAACCCGGAAACCTTCAATCAGCCCCAGCATTTT.